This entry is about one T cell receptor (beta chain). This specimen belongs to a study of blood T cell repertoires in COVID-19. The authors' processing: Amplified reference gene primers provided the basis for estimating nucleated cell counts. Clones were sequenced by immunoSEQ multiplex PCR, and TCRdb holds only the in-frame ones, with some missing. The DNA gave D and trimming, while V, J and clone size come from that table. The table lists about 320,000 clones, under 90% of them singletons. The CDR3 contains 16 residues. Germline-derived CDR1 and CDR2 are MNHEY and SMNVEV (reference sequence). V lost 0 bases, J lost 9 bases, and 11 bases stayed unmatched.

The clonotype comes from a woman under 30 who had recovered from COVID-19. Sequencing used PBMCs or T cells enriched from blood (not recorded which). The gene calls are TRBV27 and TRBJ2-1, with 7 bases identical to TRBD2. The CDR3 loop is CASSLSPRGGAGEQFF. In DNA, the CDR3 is TGTGCCAGCAGTTTATCGCCCCGGGGAGGGGCGGGTGAGCAGTTCTTC.